The clone carrying this T cell receptor (beta chain) was recorded at least ten times. Its antigen is undetermined. Amplified TCR beta CDR3 regions came from RNA transcripts. The HTBI set primed first-round TCR CDR3 RT-PCR. MiXCR was run by TCRdb on the multiplex PCR reads, yielding one entry per CDR3 protein. The sample has 650,000 to 800,000 distinct CDR3 sequences; roughly 45% are singletons. The sample originates from a study of T cells in Graves' hyperthyroidism and ophthalmopathy. Study-wide results and caveats: The model made its ophthalmopathy prediction, and onset followed a median 6.5 months later. Most thyroid clonotypes expanded above 0.001 appeared in blood too. Using 13 V-J features, a model discriminated ophthalmopathy from stable hyperthyroidism.

The germline gives CDR1 LGHDT, CDR2 YNNKEL (reference sequence). With 1 base clipped from V and 7 bases from J, the junction kept 9 bases outside the gene matches. The CDR3 sequence is 15 residues long. Sequenced sample: peripheral blood or thyroid tissue (not recorded which). This TCR derives from an adult man with Graves' disease, either hyperthyroidism or ophthalmopathy (not recorded which). The gene calls are TRBV3-1 and TRBJ1-2; 7 positions agree with TRBD1. CDR3 region: CASSQATRQGGGYTF. The DNA for the CDR3 is TGTGCCAGCAGCCAAGCAACCAGACAGGGCGGTGGCTACACCTTC.